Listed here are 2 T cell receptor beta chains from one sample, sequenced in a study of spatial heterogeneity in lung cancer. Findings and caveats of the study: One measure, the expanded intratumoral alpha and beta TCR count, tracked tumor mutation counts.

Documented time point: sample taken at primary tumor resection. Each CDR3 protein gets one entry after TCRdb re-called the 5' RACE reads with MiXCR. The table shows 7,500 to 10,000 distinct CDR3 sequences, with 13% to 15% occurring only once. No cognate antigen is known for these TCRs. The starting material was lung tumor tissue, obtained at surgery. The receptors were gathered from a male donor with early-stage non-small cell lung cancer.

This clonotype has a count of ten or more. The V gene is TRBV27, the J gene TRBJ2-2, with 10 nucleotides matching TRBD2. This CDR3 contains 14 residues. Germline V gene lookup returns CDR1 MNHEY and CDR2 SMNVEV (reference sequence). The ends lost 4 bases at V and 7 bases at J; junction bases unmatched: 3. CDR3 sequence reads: CASSSRLAGGELFF. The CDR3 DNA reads TGTGCCAGCAGTTCCCGACTAGCGGGCGGGGAGCTGTTTTTT.

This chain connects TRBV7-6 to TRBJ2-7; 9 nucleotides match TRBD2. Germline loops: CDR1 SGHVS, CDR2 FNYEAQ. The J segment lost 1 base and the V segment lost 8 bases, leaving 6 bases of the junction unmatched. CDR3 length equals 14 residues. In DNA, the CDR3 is TGTGCCAGCTTGAAGACTAGCGGATCCTACGAGCAGTACTTC. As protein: CASLKTSGSYEQYF.